The clone carrying this T cell receptor (beta chain) occurred once. Its antigen is not identified. The protocol was immunoSEQ multiplex PCR, while the TCRdb copy is restricted to in-frame clones and leaves out a portion. This sample has some 41,000 clones, with approximately 81% found just once. This entry is derived from a study of lymphopenia after photon versus proton radiotherapy. Study observations and caveats: Proton therapy kept repertoires fairly stable, unlike photons, which gained effector/memory cells. After lymphocyte nadir, photon-treated repertoires showed oligoclonal expansion, especially CD8+ Temra.

V trimming: 2 bases; J trimming: 1 base; junction bases outside the gene matches: 8. Germline CDR1 is SGHNT and CDR2 is YYREEE (reference sequence). The CDR3 covers 16 residues. The V gene is TRBV5-4, the J gene TRBJ2-5, with 7 nucleotides matching TRBD1. This clonotype was sampled from a man in his fifties or sixties with gastric cancer. This specimen was peripheral blood, taken from a patient treated with photon-based radiotherapy. The CDR3 spells CASSLSAGGFQETQYF. The CDR3 DNA is TGTGCCAGCAGCTTATCGGCAGGGGGATTCCAAGAGACCCAGTACTTC.